This TCR beta chain was recorded in a study of blood T cell repertoires in COVID-19. Study overall: From T cells, B-cell-depleted T cells, or PBMCs came the material, which was cDNA or gDNA.

Methods used by the authors: Researchers report that nucleated cell counts were estimated from reference gene primer amplification. Repertoires were generated with immunoSEQ multiplex PCR, while TCRdb's copy carries only in-frame clones and drops some. The V and J calls and clone size are taken from that table; D and trimming were inferred from the DNA. The sample carries tens of thousands of clones, under 85% recorded once. This CDR3 is 14 amino acids long. Germline CDR1 is SNHLY and CDR2 is FYNNEI. V lost 6 bases and J lost 4; bases outside the gene matches: 6. This clonotype originated in a man aged 55 to 70 with acute or convalescent COVID-19. The chain recombines TRBV2 with TRBJ2-1; 7 bases line up with TRBD2. What was sequenced was peripheral blood. CDR3 in amino acids: CASRGGGPYNEQFF. DNA for the CDR3: TGTGCCAGCAGAGGCGGGGGACCTTACAATGAGCAGTTCTTC.